This T cell receptor (beta chain) was observed in a study of T cell responses to AZD1222 COVID-19 vaccine. As regards this clone: Its antigen is still unknown.

Study-level points and caveats: The breadth and depth of Spike-specific TCRs increased once two AZD1222 doses had been given.

The CDR3 totals 14 residues. Per germline, CDR1 SGHNT and CDR2 YENEEA. V lost 5 bases and J lost 3; bases outside the gene matches: 5. Using immunoSEQ multiplex PCR, the repertoire was profiled, and TCRdb retains in-frame clones only, with some absent. Of over 100,000 clones listed, 90% were seen once; the top ten hold around 7%. The sample consisted of peripheral blood, taken on day 0 of AZD1222 vaccination. This receptor was obtained from an adult in good health. The chain is built from TRBV11-3 and TRBJ2-5; 8 positions match TRBD2. CDR3 in amino acids: CASSATLAEETQYF. The CDR3 region has the DNA TGTGCCAGCAGCGCCACACTAGCGGAAGAGACCCAGTACTTC. Full variable domain (outside the CDR3, taken from reference TRBV11-3 and TRBJ2-5): EAGVVQSPRYKIIEKKQPVAFWCNPISGHNTLYWYLQNLGQGPELLIRYENEEAVDDSQLPKDRFSAERLKGVDSTLKIQPAELGDSAVYLCASSATLAEETQYFGPGTRLLVL.